The clone carrying this TCR beta chain was recorded many times. Antigen unknown. TCRdb redid the calling of the 5' RACE reads with MiXCR, one entry per CDR3 protein. The sample contains tens of thousands of distinct CDR3 sequences, 4.5% to 5.5% of which appear only once. This record comes from a study of neurological immune-mediated disorders. About the research overall: Of the approximately 35 patients who had multiple sclerosis, some 30 had the relapsing-remitting form and 3 had the secondary progressive form.

From germline, CDR1 is SGHVS and CDR2 FQNEAQ. The length of the CDR3 is 16 residues. V lost 8 bases, J lost 4 bases, and 22 bases lay in between. Regarding the study as a whole: The multiple sclerosis repertoire cluster was not associated with any clinical or MRI feature.

Sequenced material: PBMCs. J is TRBJ2-3 and V is TRBV7-8; D may be TRBD2 (6 bases). The clonotype comes from a man aged 25 to 40 with multiple sclerosis. CDR3 coding DNA: TGTGCCAGCCGATTGTCCTGGGGAGGACGGGCAGATACGCAGTATTTT. Amino acids: CASRLSWGGRADTQYF.